The rows below give T cell receptor beta chains drawn from one sample of a study of CD8+CD57+ T cells in acquired aplastic anemia. TCRdb reprocessed the reads with MiXCR, giving one entry per CDR3 protein. The sample has 450,000 to 550,000 distinct CDR3 sequences, more than 25% seen once. Sample: sorted CD4+, CD8+, or CD8+CD57+ T cells (not recorded which) from PBMCs. Receptors were obtained from a human donor with aplastic anemia. The CDR3 runs from the conserved cysteine through the conserved F or W. A D gene is named only where the DNA matches it firmly. Expanded clones are given a class, and other clones once, few, many or no size at all.

d_call clone_size cdr3_length j_call v_call cdr3_aa cdr3_nt
- once 15 TRBJ1-3 TRBV6-2/TRBV6-3 CASSYSVSLGNTIYF TGTGCCAGCAGTTACTCTGTCAGCCTTGGAAACACCATATATTTT
- many 14 TRBJ2-5 TRBV7-8 CASSPGAAQETQYF TGTGCCAGCAGCCCCGGGGCGGCCCAAGAGACCCAGTACTTC
- - 16 TRBJ2-7 TRBV5-1 CASSMRVHRETYEQYF TGCGCCAGCAGCATGCGGGTGCACAGGGAAACCTACGAGCAGTACTTC
TRBD1 - 16 TRBJ2-3 TRBV24-1 CASSQGQFTVTDTQYF TGTGCCAGCAGTCAGGGACAGTTCACCGTCACAGATACGCAGTATTTT
TRBD2 few 15 TRBJ2-7 TRBV12-3/TRBV12-4 CASRGSGTSVYEQYF TGTGCCAGCAGAGGGTCCGGGACTAGCGTCTACGAGCAGTACTTC
- many 15 TRBJ2-7 TRBV10-3 CAISAGTSPTYEQYF TGTGCCATCAGTGCCGGGACATCTCCTACCTACGAGCAGTACTTC
- many 12 TRBJ1-2 TRBV12-3/TRBV12-4 CATRDTSYGYTF TGTGCCACCAGGGACACCTCATATGGCTACACCTTC
TRBD2 few 14 TRBJ2-3 TRBV20-1 CSARASGTTDTQYF TGCAGTGCTAGGGCTAGCGGTACCACAGATACGCAGTATTTT
- many 15 TRBJ1-3 TRBV12-3/TRBV12-4 CASSLGGGAGNTIYF TGTGCCAGCAGTTTAGGAGGAGGGGCTGGAAACACCATATATTTT
- few 14 TRBJ2-3 TRBV20-1 CSARVAVGTDTQYF TGCAGTGCTAGAGTAGCGGTAGGCACAGATACGCAGTATTTT
TRBD1 many 14 TRBJ1-6 TRBV7-2 CASSRDRALSPLHF TGTGCCAGCAGCCGGGACAGGGCGCTTTCACCCCTCCACTTT
- - 16 TRBJ1-6 TRBV4-1 CASSQVSGGGGSPLHF TGCGCCAGCAGCCAAGTTTCCGGGGGCGGTGGTTCACCCCTCCACTTT
- - 14 TRBJ1-1 TRBV29-1 CSVEGRSRNTEAFF TGCAGCGTTGAAGGCAGATCACGGAACACTGAAGCTTTCTTT
- many 14 TRBJ1-2 TRBV6-4 CASSDSFGTYGYTF TGTGCCAGCAGTGACTCATTCGGGACCTATGGCTACACCTTC
- many 13 TRBJ1-2 TRBV15 CATSRGDAGFYTF TGTGCCACCAGCCGGGGGGACGCCGGGTTCTACACCTTC
- many 15 TRBJ1-2 TRBV9 CASSVWATPLYGYTF TGTGCCAGCAGCGTATGGGCTACCCCCCTCTATGGCTACACCTTC
- - 13 TRBJ2-2 TRBV7-2 CASSIINPGELFF TGTGCCAGCAGCATAATAAACCCCGGGGAGCTGTTTTTT
TRBD2 - 17 TRBJ2-3 TRBV19 CASSLLAGGTSTDTQYF TGTGCCAGTAGTCTTCTAGCGGGGGGTACTAGCACAGATACGCAGTATTTT
TRBD2 - 13 TRBJ2-5 TRBV20-1 CSARWRGQETQYF TGCAGTGCTAGATGGCGGGGGCAAGAGACCCAGTACTTC
TRBD1 - 15 TRBJ2-5 TRBV7-9 CASSLWTGSPETQYF TGTGCCAGCAGCTTATGGACAGGGTCCCCAGAGACCCAGTACTTC
- - 14 TRBJ2-7 TRBV7-8 CASSSPLKLRKQYF TGTGCCAGCAGCTCTCCCCTTAAACTTAGGAAGCAGTACTTC
- - 14 TRBJ2-1 TRBV20-1 CSARDFGGRHEQFF TGCAGTGCTAGAGATTTCGGGGGGCGGCATGAGCAGTTCTTC
- - 15 TRBJ1-3 TRBV5-1 CASSSRPDTGNTIYF TGCGCCAGCAGCTCCCGTCCGGACACGGGGAACACCATATATTTT
TRBD1 - 18 TRBJ1-6 TRBV6-1 CASSDKKLRQGLDSPLHF TGTGCCAGCAGTGATAAAAAACTAAGACAGGGTCTGGATTCACCCCTCCACTTT
TRBD2 many 16 TRBJ2-5 TRBV10-3 CAISESTGGGQETQYF TGTGCCATCAGTGAGTCGACTGGCGGGGGCCAAGAGACCCAGTACTTC
TRBD1 - 12 TRBJ1-2 TRBV20-1 CSAKGTGGGYTF TGCAGTGCTAAGGGGACAGGTGGCGGCTACACCTTC
- many 14 TRBJ1-1 TRBV2 CASRGLWDSTEAFF TGTGCCAGCAGGGGACTTTGGGACTCCACTGAAGCTTTCTTT
- many 12 TRBJ2-7 TRBV7-8 CASSPGFYEQYF TGTGCCAGCAGCCCGGGTTTCTACGAGCAGTACTTC
TRBD1 many 14 TRBJ2-1 TRBV11-1 CASSLGQGYNEQFF TGTGCCAGCAGCTTAGGACAGGGCTACAATGAGCAGTTCTTC
TRBD1 - 12 TRBJ2-2 TRBV30 CAVDRGTGELFF TGTGCCGTGGACAGGGGCACCGGGGAGCTGTTTTTT
- many 15 TRBJ2-7 TRBV4-2 CASSQDPSVGTEQYF TGTGCCAGCAGCCAAGACCCCTCAGTAGGGACCGAGCAGTACTTC
TRBD2 few 15 TRBJ2-1 TRBV11-1 CASSQGGGTNNEQFF TGTGCCAGCAGCCAGGGCGGGGGGACCAACAATGAGCAGTTCTTC
TRBD2 many 13 TRBJ2-3 TRBV24-1 CATSSGGTDTQYF TGTGCCACCTCCAGCGGGGGCACAGATACGCAGTATTTT